One and the same sample provided the 15 T cell receptor beta chains below, sequenced in a study of cytomegalovirus exposure and HLA in healthy donors. The study ran its PCR with 60 Vbeta and 13 Jbeta primers. Only in-frame clones appear in the TCRdb table, and some are missing; sequencing was by immunoSEQ multiplex PCR. The sample includes approximately 150,000 clones, almost 85% seen only once; the top ten take under 5%. The specimen was PBMCs. The receptors come from a girl aged 10 to 17 in good health and CMV-seropositive.

This chain connects TRBV19 to TRBJ2-7, with TRBD2 matching 9 bases. The CDR3 runs to 15 residues. The J segment lost 4 bases and the V segment lost 5 bases, leaving 9 bases of the junction unmatched. CDR1 is LNHDA and CDR2 is SQIVND in the germline V gene (reference sequence). As DNA, the CDR3 is TGTGCCAGTAGTGGGGAGGCTAGCGGGGTATACGAGCAGTACTTC. This translates into CASSGEASGVYEQYF.

V usage is TRBV6-1 and J usage is TRBJ1-2; 7 nucleotides line up with TRBD1. Germline CDR1 reads MNHNS; CDR2 reads SASEGT. CDR3 length equals 14 residues. V lost 5 bases, J lost 4 bases, and 7 bases stayed unmatched. The DNA for the CDR3 is TGTGCCAGCAGTTCTCACGACAGGGTCTATGGCTACACCTTC. It encodes CASSSHDRVYGYTF.

This chain connects TRBV5-5 to TRBJ2-3; D unresolved. V lost 0 bases, J lost 0 bases, and 8 bases lay in between. This CDR3 spans 15 amino acids. The germline CDR1 and CDR2 sequences are SGHKS and YYEKEE (reference sequence). CDR3 amino acids: CASSLAGRSTDTQYF. CDR3 coding DNA: TGTGCCAGCAGCTTGGCTGGCCGAAGCACAGATACGCAGTATTTT.

The chain is built from TRBV18 and TRBJ1-2; 7 nucleotides match TRBD1. This CDR3 has 11 amino acids. Trimming cost V 5 bases and J 8 bases; bases outside gene matches: 2. From germline, CDR1 is KGHSH and CDR2 LQKENI. As DNA, the CDR3 is TGTGCCAGCTCATCGGACAGGGGCTACACCTTC. It specifies CASSSDRGYTF.

This clone appeared a few times. The chain links TRBV5-4 to TRBJ2-5; 7 nucleotides align to TRBD1. CDR3 length: 14 residues. Germline V lookup: CDR1 SGHNT, CDR2 YYREEE (reference sequence). V lost 4 bases and J lost 1; bases outside the gene matches: 4. As DNA, the CDR3 is TGTGCCAGCAGCAGGGGACAGAGCCAAGAGACCCAGTACTTC. As protein: CASSRGQSQETQYF.

The chain couples TRBV6-5 to TRBJ1-4; TRBD1 matches 8 bases. The CDR3 extends over 16 amino acids. V shed 2 bases, J shed 2 bases, and the junction held 4 bases outside the gene matches. In germline, CDR1 is MNHEY, CDR2 SVGAGI. The CDR3 DNA is TGTGCCAGCAGTTACGCAGGGGGCATGACTAATGAAAAACTGTTTTTT. Protein sequence: CASSYAGGMTNEKLFF.

V is TRBV7-9 and J is TRBJ1-1; 8 nucleotides match TRBD1. Per the germline V gene, CDR1 is SEHNR and CDR2 is FQNEAQ (reference sequence). J was trimmed by 5 bases and V by 5 bases; bases with no gene match: 7. This CDR3 contains 14 residues. The CDR3 sequence is CASSRRGQGTEAFF. CDR3 sequence (DNA): TGTGCCAGCAGCAGACGTGGACAGGGTACTGAAGCTTTCTTT.

The sample holds one count of this clone. DNA for the CDR3: TGTGCCAGTAGTATTGAGTCATCTGAAGCTTTCTTT. Protein: CASSIESSEAFF. J is TRBJ1-1 and V is TRBV19; D ambiguous. The CDR3 spans 12 residues. V lost 3 bases to trimming and J lost 6 bases, with 8 bases between them. Germline values: CDR1 LNHDA, CDR2 SQIVND (reference sequence).

The chain is built from TRBV19 and TRBJ1-5; possible D gene TRBD1, 5 bases. The CDR3 covers 15 residues. Germline loops: CDR1 LNHDA, CDR2 SQIVND (reference sequence). The V gene lost 6 bases and the J gene lost 1 base, with 13 bases spanning the gap. The CDR3 DNA sequence: TGTGCCAGTAGCGTTTTGGGGGGAAGCAATCAGCCCCAGCATTTT. Amino acids: CASSVLGGSNQPQHF.

The chain employs TRBV27 and TRBJ1-5; 7 positions agree with TRBD1. The CDR3 has 14 residues. In germline, CDR1 is MNHEY, CDR2 SMNVEV (reference sequence). Losses at the gene ends were 6 bases for V and 9 bases for J; bases not matched to a gene: 11. The CDR3 loop is CASSRGTAWGPQHF. The CDR3, as DNA: TGTGCCAGCAGCCGAGGGACAGCGTGGGGGCCCCAGCATTTT.

This clone was recorded a few times. This chain links TRBV28 with TRBJ1-5; D unclear. The V gene's germline CDR1 is MDHEN and CDR2 SYDVKM. This CDR3 spans 14 amino acids. Trimming left V 6 bases short and J 0 bases short, with 9 bases between. This CDR3 reads CASSPDYSNQPQHF. The CDR3 DNA follows: TGTGCCAGCAGCCCAGATTATAGCAATCAGCCCCAGCATTTT.

This sequence joins TRBV2 and TRBJ2-7, with D perhaps TRBD1 (6 bases). V shed 6 bases and J shed 0 bases, with 15 bases lying between them. Germline V gene sequence: CDR1 SNHLY, CDR2 FYNNEI. The CDR3 spans 15 residues. DNA of the CDR3: TGTGCCAGCAGGCCCCGGGACAAACGCTCCTACGAGCAGTACTTC. It encodes CASRPRDKRSYEQYF.

The sample holds a few counts of this clone. The identical CDR3 is also encoded by other nucleotide sequences in the sample. The rearrangement joins TRBV10-1 to TRBJ1-2, with D tentatively TRBD1 (6 bases). CDR1 and CDR2 from the germline V gene are WNHNN and SYGVQD (reference sequence). V lost 2 bases and J 8 bases, leaving 12 bases between the germline ends. The CDR3 consists of 13 residues. Written as DNA, the CDR3 is TGCGCCAGCAGTGAGAGCAGGGGTTACGGCTACACCTTC. Its protein is CASSESRGYGYTF.

This sequence joins TRBV9 and TRBJ2-3; a possible D gene is TRBD2 (5 bases). Germline V gene data show CDR1 as SGDLS and CDR2 as YYNGEE. CDR3 length equals 15 residues. Trimming shortened V by 3 bases and J by 5 bases, and 16 bases separated the two germline ends. CDR3 sequence reads: CASSGASSPGDTQYF. CDR3 nucleotides: TGTGCCAGCAGCGGAGCTAGCTCCCCGGGAGATACGCAGTATTTT.

The gene calls are TRBV7-9 and TRBJ1-5; the D gene is possibly TRBD1 (5 bases). Trimming removed 4 bases at V and 0 bases at J, with 7 bases between. The CDR3 has 14 residues. CDR1 and CDR2 (germline): SEHNR, FQNEAQ (reference sequence). The CDR3 here is CASSSDTSNQPQHF. The CDR3 nucleotides are TGTGCCAGCAGCTCGGACACTAGCAATCAGCCCCAGCATTTT.